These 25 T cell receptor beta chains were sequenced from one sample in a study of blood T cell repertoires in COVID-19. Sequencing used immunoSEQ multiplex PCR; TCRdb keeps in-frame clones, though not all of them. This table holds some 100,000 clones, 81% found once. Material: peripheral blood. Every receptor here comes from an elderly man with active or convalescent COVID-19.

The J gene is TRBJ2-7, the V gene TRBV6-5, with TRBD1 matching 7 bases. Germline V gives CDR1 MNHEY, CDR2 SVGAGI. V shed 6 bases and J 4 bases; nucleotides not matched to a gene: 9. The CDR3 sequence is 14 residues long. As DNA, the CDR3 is TGTGCCAGCAGCCCCGACAGGGAGTGGTACGAGCAGTACTTC. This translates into CASSPDREWYEQYF.

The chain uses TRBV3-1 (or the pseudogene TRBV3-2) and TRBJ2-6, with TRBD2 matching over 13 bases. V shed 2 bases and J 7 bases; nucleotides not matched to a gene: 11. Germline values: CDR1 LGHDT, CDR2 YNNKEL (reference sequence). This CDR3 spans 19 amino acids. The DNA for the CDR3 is TGTGCCAGCAGCCAACGGACTAGCGGGGGCCCTCACCCCGCCAACGTCCTGACTTTC. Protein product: CASSQRTSGGPHPANVLTF.

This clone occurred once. The CDR3 region is CASSPGQNAKETQYF. The CDR3 DNA sequence: TGTGCCAGCAGCCCGGGACAGAATGCAAAAGAGACCCAGTACTTC. The rearrangement joins TRBV11-3 to TRBJ2-5; 7 bases line up with TRBD1. Germline lookup yields CDR1 SGHNT and CDR2 YENEEA. With V trimmed by 5 bases and J by 3 bases, 9 bases remained unmatched. This CDR3 region has 15 residues.

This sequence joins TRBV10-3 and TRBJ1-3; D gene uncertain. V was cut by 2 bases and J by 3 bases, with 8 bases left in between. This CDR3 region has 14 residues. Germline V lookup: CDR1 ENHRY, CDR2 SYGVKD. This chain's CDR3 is CAISEISDGNTIYF. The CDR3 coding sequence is TGTGCCATCAGTGAGATCAGCGATGGAAACACCATATATTTT.

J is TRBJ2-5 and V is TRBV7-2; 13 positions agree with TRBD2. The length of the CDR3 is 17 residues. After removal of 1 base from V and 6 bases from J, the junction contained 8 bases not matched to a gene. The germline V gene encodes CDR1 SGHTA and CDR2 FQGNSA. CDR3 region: CASSLEGTSGAMKTQYF. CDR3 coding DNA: TGTGCCAGCAGCTTAGAGGGGACTAGCGGGGCAATGAAGACCCAGTACTTC. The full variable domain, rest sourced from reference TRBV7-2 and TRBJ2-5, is GAGVSQSPSNKVTEKGKDVELRCDPISGHTALYWYRQSLGQGLEFLIYFQGNSAPDKSGLPSDRFSAERTGGSVSTLTIQRTQQEDSAVYLCASSLEGTSGAMKTQYFGPGTRLLVL.

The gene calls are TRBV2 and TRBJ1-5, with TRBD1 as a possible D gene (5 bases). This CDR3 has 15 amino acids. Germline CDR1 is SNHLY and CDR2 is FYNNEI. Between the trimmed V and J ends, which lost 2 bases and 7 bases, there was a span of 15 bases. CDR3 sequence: CASSERETALQPQHF. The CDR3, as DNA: TGTGCCAGCAGTGAACGGGAGACAGCGCTACAGCCCCAGCATTTT.

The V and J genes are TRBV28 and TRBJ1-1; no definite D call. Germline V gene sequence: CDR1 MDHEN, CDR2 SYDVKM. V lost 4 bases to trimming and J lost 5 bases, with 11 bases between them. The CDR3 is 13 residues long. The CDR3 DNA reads TGTGCCAGCAGTTCAGGAAAAAGGACTGAAGCTTTCTTT. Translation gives CASSSGKRTEAFF.

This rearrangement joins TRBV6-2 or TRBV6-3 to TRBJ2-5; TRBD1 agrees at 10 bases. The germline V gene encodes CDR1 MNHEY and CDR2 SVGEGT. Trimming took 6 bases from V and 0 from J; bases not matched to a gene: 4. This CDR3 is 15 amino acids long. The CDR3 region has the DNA TGTGCCAGCAGCCCGGGACAGGGGTACCAAGAGACCCAGTACTTC. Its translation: CASSPGQGYQETQYF.

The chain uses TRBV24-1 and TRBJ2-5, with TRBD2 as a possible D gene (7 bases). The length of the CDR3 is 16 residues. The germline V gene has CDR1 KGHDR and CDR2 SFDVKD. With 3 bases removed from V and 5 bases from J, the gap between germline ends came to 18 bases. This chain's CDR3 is CATSDNTRGGGETQYF. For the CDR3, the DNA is TGTGCCACCAGTGATAACACCCGGGGAGGGGGGGAGACCCAGTACTTC.

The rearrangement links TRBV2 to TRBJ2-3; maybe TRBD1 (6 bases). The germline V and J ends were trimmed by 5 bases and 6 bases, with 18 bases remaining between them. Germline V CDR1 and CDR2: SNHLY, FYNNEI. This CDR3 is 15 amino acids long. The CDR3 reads CASSPGRGWGDTQYF. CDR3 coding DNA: TGTGCCAGCAGTCCCGGCAGGGGTTGGGGGGATACGCAGTATTTT. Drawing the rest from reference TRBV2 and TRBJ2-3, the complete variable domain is EPEVTQTPSHQVTQMGQEVILRCVPISNHLYFYWYRQILGQKVEFLVSFYNNEISEKSEIFDDQFSVERPDGSNFTLKIRSTKLEDSAMYFCASSPGRGWGDTQYFGPGTRLTVL.

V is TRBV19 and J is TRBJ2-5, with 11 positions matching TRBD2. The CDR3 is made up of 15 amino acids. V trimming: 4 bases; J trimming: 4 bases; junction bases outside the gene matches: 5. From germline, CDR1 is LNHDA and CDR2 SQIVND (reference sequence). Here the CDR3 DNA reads TGTGCCAGTAGTACACTAGCGGGGGTTGTAGAGACCCAGTACTTC. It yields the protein CASSTLAGVVETQYF.

The CDR3: CASSLRDRDEAFF. The CDR3 nucleotides read TGTGCCAGCTCACTCCGGGACAGAGATGAAGCTTTCTTT. The chain recombines TRBV18 with TRBJ1-1; 7 nucleotides line up with TRBD1. The germline V gene encodes CDR1 KGHSH and CDR2 LQKENI. The CDR3 sequence is 13 residues long. Unmatched junction bases numbered 6, after V lost 4 bases and J lost 7 bases.

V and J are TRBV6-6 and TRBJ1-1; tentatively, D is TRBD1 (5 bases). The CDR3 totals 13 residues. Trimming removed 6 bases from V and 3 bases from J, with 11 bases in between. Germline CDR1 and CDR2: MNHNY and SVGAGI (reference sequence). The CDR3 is CASSPTAHTEAFF. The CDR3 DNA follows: TGTGCCAGCAGCCCGACAGCTCACACTGAAGCTTTCTTT.

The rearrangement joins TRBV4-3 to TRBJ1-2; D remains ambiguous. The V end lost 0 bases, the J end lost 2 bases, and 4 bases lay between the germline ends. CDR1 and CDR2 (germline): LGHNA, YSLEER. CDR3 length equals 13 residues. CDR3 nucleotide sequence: TGCGCCAGCAGCCAAGAGCGGAACTATGGCTACACCTTC. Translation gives CASSQERNYGYTF.

CDR3 coding DNA: TGCGCCAGCAGCCAAACTTACCCCCCAAGGGGGGGGCTTCAAGAGACCCAGTACTTC. This translates into CASSQTYPPRGGLQETQYF. The J gene is TRBJ2-5, the V gene TRBV4-3, with D perhaps matching TRBD2 (7 bases). CDR1 is LGHNA and CDR2 is YSLEER in the germline V gene. The CDR3 consists of 19 residues. V was shortened by 2 bases and J by 2 bases, with 24 bases between the two germline ends.

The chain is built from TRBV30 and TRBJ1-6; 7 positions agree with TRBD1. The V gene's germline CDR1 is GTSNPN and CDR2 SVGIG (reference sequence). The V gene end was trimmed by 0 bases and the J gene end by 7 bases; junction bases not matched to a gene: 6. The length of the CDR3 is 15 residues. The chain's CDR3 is CAWSVGAGGNSPLHF. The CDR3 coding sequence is TGTGCCTGGAGTGTAGGGGCAGGGGGAAATTCACCCCTCCACTTT.

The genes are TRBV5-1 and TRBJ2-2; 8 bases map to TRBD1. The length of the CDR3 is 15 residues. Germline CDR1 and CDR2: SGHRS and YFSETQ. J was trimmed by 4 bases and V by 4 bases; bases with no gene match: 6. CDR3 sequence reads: CASSIGQGRTGELFF. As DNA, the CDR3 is TGCGCCAGCAGCATAGGACAGGGACGCACCGGGGAGCTGTTTTTT.

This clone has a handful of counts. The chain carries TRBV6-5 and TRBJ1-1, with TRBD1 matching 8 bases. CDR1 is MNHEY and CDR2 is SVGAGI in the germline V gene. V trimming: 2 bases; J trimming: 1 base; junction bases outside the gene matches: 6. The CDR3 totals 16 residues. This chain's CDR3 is CASSYTKQGGNTEAFF. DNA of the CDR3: TGTGCCAGCAGTTACACCAAACAGGGGGGGAACACTGAAGCTTTCTTT.

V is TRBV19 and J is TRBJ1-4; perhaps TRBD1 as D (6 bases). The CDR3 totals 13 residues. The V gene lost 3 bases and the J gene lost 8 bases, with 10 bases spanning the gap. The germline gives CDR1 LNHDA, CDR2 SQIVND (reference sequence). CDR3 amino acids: CASSISGVEKLFF. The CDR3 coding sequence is TGTGCCAGTAGTATTTCAGGGGTGGAAAAACTGTTTTTT.

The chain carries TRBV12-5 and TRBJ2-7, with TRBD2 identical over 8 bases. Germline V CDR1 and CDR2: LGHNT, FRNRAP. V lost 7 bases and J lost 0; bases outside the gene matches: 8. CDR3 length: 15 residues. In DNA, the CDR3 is TGTGCTAGTGCCCTAGCAGGACTAGCCTCCTACGAGCAGTACTTC. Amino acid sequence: CASALAGLASYEQYF.

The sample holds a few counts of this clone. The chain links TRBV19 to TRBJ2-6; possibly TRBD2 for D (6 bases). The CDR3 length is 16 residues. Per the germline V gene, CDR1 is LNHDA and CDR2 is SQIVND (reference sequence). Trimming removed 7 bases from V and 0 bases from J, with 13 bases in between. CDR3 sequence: CASTGREVSGANVLTF. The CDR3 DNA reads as TGTGCCAGTACCGGCAGGGAGGTCTCTGGGGCCAACGTCCTGACTTTC. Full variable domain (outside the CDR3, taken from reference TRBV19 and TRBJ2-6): DGGITQSPKYLFRKEGQNVTLSCEQNLNHDAMYWYRQDPGQGLRLIYYSQIVNDFQKGDIAEGYSVSREKKESFPLTVTSAQKNPTAFYLCASTGREVSGANVLTFGAGSRLTVL.

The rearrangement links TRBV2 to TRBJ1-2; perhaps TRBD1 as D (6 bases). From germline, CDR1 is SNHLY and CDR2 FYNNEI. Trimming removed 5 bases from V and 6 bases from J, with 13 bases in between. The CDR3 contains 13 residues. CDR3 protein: CASSLTGFNGYTF. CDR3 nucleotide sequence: TGTGCCAGCAGTTTGACAGGATTCAATGGCTACACCTTC.

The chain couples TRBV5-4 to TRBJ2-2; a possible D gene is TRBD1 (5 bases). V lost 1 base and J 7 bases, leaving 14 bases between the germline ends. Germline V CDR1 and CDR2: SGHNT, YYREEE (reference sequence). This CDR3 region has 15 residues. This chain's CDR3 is CASSLISGRGGELFF. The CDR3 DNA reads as TGTGCCAGCAGCTTGATCAGTGGAAGGGGCGGGGAGCTGTTTTTT. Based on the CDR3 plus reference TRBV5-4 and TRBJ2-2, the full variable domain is ETGVTQSPTHLIKTRGQQVTLRCSSQSGHNTVSWYQQALGQGPQFIFQYYREEENGRGNFPPRFSGLQFPNYSSELNVNALELDDSALYLCASSLISGRGGELFFGEGSRLTVL.

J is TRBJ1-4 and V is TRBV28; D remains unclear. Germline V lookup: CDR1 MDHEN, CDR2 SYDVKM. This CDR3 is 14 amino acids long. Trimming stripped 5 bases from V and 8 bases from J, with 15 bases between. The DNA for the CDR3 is TGTGCCAGCAGTAAGACAAGTCTGGTAGAAAAACTGTTTTTT. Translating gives CASSKTSLVEKLFF.

CDR3 region: CASSEGQANQPQHF. The CDR3 DNA follows: TGTGCCAGCAGTGAGGGACAGGCGAATCAGCCCCAGCATTTT. The chain is built from TRBV6-1 and TRBJ1-5; 8 bases agree with TRBD1. With V trimmed by 3 bases and J by 4 bases, 2 bases remained unmatched. In germline, CDR1 is MNHNS, CDR2 SASEGT. This CDR3 has 14 residues.